The clone carrying this T cell receptor beta chain was recorded many times. Antigen: not known. The CDR3 has 16 amino acids. In germline, CDR1 is DFQATT, CDR2 SNEGSKA (reference sequence). The V and J ends lost 0 bases and 4 bases respectively, with 19 bases between them. The data were obtained in a study of molecular identifiers for immune sequencing clone quantification. Overall study context: With replicates, the RNA of around 20,000 or 100,000 naive CD8 cells was split five ways and four were sequenced.

The CD8+CD4-CCR7+CD45RA+ phenotype defined the sorted naive CD8 T cells. General study points: Clones that exceeded 20 RNA copies held over 99% of effector molecules, yet under 1% in naive cells.

With listed TCR primers and previously described methods, bulk TCR libraries were prepared. TCRdb reprocessed the PCR reads via MiXCR and lists one record per CDR3 protein. The sample gives approximately 500,000 distinct CDR3 sequences, under 30% of which show up once; 0.76% is in the top ten. The gene calls are TRBV20-1 and TRBJ2-7; D may be TRBD2 (6 bases). Sequenced input: naive CD8+ T cells from blood, with Jurkat cell RNA spiked in. Subset given: FACS-sorted CD8+CD4-CCR7+CD45RA+ naive T cells. The clonotype was recovered from a human donor in good health. Some libraries in this study had Jurkat cell RNA spiked in. The CDR3 sequence: CSARDLDGQGGYEQYF. The CDR3 coding sequence is TGCAGTGCTAGAGATCTAGATGGTCAGGGAGGATACGAGCAGTACTTC.